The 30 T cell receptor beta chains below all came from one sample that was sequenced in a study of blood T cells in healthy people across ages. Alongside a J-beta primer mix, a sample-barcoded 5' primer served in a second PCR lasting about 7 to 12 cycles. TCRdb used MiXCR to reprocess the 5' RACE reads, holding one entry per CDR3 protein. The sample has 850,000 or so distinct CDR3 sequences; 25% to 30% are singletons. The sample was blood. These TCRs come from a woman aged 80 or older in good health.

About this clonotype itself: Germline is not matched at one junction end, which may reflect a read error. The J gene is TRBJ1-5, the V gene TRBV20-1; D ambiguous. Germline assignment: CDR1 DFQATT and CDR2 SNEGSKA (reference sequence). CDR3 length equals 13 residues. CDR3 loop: CCARTVSNQPQHF. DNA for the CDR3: TGCTGTGCCCGGACTGTTAGCAATCAGCCCCAGCATTTT.

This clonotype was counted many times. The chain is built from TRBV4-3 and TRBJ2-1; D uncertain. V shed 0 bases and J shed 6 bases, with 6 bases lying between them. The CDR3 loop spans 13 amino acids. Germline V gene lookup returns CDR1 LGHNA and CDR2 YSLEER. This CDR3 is CASSQESGNEQFF. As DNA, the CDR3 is TGCGCCAGCAGCCAAGAATCCGGCAATGAGCAGTTCTTC.

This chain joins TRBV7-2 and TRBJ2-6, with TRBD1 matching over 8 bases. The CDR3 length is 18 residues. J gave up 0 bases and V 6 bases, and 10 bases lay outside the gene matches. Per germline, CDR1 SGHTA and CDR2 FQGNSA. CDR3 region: CASSRSGQASSGANVLTF. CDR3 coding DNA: TGTGCCAGCAGTCGCTCGGGACAGGCCAGCTCTGGGGCCAACGTCCTGACTTTC.

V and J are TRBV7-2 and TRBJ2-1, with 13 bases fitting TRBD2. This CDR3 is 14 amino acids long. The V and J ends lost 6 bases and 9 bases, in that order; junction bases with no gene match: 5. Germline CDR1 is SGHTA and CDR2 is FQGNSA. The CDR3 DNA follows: TGTGCCAGCAGACTAGCGGGGGGGCACAGTGAGCAGTTCTTC. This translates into CASRLAGGHSEQFF.

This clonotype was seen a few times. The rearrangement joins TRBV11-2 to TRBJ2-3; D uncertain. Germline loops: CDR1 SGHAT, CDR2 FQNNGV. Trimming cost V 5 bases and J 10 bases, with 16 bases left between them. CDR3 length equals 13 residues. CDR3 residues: CASSRTAAHAQYF. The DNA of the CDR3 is TGTGCCAGCAGCCGGACCGCCGCTCACGCGCAGTATTTT. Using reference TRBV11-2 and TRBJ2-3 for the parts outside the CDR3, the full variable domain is EAGVAQSPRYKIIEKRQSVAFWCNPISGHATLYWYQQILGQGPKLLIQFQNNGVVDDSQLPKDRFSAERLKGVDSTLKIQPAKLEDSAVYLCASSRTAAHAQYFGPGTRLTVL.

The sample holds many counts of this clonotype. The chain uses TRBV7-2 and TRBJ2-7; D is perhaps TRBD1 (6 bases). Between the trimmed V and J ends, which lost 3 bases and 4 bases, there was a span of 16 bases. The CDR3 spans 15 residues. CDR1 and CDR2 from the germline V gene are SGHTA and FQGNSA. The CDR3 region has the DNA TGTGCCAGCAGCTTCAATGTTGGGGGCCAGTACGAGCAGTACTTC. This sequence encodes CASSFNVGGQYEQYF.

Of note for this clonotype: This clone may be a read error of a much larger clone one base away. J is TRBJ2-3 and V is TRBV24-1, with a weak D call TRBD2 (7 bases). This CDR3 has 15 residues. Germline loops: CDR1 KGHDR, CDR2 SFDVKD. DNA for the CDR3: TGTGCCGCCAGTGATTTGGGAGGGGGGATGGATACGCAGTATTTT. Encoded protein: CAASDLGGGMDTQYF.

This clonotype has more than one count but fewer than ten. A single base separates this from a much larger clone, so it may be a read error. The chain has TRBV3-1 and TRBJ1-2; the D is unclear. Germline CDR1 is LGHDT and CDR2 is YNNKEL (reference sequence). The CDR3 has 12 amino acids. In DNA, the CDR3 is TGTGCCAGCAGCTCTCGCAGAGATGGCCACACCTTC. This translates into CASSSRRDGHTF.

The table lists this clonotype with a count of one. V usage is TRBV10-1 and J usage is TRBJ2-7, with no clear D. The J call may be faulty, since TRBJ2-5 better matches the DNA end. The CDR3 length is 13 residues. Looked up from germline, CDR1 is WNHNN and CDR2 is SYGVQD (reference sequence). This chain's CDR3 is CASSHGLGETQYF. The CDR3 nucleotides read TGCGCCAGCAGCCACGGGCTTGGGGAGACCCAGTACTTC.

The CDR3 reads CATSLAGGYEQYF. The CDR3 region has the DNA TGTGCCACCAGCTTAGCGGGGGGATACGAGCAGTACTTC. The rearrangement uses TRBV15 and TRBJ2-7; 10 bases line up with TRBD2. The CDR3 loop spans 13 amino acids. Germline lookup yields CDR1 LNHNV and CDR2 YYDKDF (reference sequence). V trimming: 5 bases; J trimming: 4 bases; junction bases outside the gene matches: 2.

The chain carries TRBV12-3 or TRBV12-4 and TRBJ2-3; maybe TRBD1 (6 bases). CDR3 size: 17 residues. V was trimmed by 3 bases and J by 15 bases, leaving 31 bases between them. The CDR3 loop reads CASSFLAVRGLTDVQYF. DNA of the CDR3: TGTGCCAGCAGTTTTCTCGCCGTCAGGGGCCTAACAGATGTGCAATATTTT.

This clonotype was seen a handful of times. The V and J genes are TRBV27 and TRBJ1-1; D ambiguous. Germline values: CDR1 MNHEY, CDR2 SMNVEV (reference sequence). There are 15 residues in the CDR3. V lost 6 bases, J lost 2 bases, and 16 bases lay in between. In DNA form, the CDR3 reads TGTGCCAGCAGCTTGATCGGACGGGTAAACACTGAAGCTTTCTTT. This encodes CASSLIGRVNTEAFF.

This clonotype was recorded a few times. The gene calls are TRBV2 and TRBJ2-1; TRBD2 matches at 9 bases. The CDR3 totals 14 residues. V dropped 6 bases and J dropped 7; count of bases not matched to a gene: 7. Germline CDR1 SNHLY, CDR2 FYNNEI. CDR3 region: CASRGGGAENEQFF. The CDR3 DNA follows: TGTGCCAGCAGGGGCGGGGGGGCCGAGAATGAGCAGTTCTTC. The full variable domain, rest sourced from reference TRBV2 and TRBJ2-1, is EPEVTQTPSHQVTQMGQEVILRCVPISNHLYFYWYRQILGQKVEFLVSFYNNEISEKSEIFDDQFSVERPDGSNFTLKIRSTKLEDSAMYFCASRGGGAENEQFFGPGTRLTVL.

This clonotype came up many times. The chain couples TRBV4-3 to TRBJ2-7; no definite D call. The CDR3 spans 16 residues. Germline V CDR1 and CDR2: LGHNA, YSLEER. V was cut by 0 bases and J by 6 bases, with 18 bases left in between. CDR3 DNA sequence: TGCGCCAGCAGCCAAGAGTTGGTGGGTTATCCCTCCGAGCAGTACTTC. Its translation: CASSQELVGYPSEQYF.

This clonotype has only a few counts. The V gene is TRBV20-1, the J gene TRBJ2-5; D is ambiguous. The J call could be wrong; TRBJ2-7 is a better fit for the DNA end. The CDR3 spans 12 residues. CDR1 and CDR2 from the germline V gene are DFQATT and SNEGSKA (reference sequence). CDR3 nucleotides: TGCAGTGCTACCCCCGTGCTTTACGAGCAGTACTTC. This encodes CSATPVLYEQYF.

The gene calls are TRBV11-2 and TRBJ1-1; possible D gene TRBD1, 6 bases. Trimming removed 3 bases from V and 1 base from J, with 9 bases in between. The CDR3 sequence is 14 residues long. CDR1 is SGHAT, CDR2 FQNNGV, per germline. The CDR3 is CASSFGGWNTEAFF. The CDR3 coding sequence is TGTGCCAGCAGCTTCGGGGGCTGGAACACTGAAGCTTTCTTT.

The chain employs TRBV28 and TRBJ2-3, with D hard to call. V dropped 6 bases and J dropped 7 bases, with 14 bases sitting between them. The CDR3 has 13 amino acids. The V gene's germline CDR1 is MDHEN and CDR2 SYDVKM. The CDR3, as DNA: TGTGCCAGCAGACCTTCCCTACTATATACGCAGTATTTT. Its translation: CASRPSLLYTQYF.

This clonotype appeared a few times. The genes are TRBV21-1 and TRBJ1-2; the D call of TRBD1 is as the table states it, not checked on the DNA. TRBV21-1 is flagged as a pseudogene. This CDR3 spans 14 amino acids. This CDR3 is CASSKKVCPYGYTF. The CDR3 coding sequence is TGTGCCAGCAGCAAAAAGGTCTGTCCCTATGGCTACACCTTC.

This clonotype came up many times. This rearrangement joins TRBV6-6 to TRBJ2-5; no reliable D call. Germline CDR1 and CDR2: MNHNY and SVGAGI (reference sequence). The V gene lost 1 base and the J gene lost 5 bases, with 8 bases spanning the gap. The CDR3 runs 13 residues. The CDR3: CASSYFARETQYF. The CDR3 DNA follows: TGTGCCAGCAGTTACTTTGCCAGGGAGACCCAGTACTTC.

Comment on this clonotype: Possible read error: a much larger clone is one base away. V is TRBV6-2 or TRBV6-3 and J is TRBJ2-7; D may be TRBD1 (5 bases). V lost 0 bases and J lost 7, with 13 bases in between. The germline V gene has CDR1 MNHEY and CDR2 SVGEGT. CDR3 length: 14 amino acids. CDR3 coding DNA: TGTGCCAGCAGTTACTCTGCAGGGCCAGAGGAGCAGTACTTC. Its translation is CASSYSAGPEEQYF.

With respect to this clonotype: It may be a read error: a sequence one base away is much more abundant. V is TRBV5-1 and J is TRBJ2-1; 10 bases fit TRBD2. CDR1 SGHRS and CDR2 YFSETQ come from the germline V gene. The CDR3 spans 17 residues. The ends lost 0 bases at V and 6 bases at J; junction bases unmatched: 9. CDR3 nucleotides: TGCGCCAGCAGCTTGGTCAGCGGGGGGGCCGGATGCAATGAGCAGTTCTTC. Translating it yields CASSLVSGGAGCNEQFF.

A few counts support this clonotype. CDR3 amino acids: CASSQGGYTEAFF. The CDR3 DNA reads TGTGCCAGCAGCCAGGGTGGATACACTGAAGCTTTCTTT. This chain uses TRBV7-9 with TRBJ1-1; the D gene is possibly TRBD1 (5 bases). Germline V CDR1 and CDR2: SEHNR, FQNEAQ (reference sequence). This CDR3 has 13 amino acids. V was cut by 5 bases and J by 3 bases, with 10 bases left in between.

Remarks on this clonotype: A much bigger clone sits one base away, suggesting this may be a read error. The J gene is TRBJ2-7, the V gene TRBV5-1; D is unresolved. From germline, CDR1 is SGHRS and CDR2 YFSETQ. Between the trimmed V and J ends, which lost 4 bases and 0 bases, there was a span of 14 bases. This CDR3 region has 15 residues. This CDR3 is CASSLRPDLSYEQYF. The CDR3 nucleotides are TGCGCCAGCAGCCTCAGACCGGATCTCTCCTACGAGCAGTACTTC.

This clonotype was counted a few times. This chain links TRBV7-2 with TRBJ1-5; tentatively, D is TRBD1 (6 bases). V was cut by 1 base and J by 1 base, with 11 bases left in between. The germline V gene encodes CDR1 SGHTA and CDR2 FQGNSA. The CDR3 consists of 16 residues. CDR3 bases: TGTGCCAGCAGCTTAGTGCCGGGGGCGAGCAATCAGCCCCAGCATTTT. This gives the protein CASSLVPGASNQPQHF. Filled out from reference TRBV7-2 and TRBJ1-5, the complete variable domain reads GAGVSQSPSNKVTEKGKDVELRCDPISGHTALYWYRQSLGQGLEFLIYFQGNSAPDKSGLPSDRFSAERTGGSVSTLTIQRTQQEDSAVYLCASSLVPGASNQPQHFGDGTRLSIL.

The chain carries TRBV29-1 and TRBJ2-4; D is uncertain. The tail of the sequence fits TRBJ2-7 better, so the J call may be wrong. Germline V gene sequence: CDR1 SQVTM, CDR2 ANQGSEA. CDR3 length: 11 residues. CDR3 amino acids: CSTIQGHEQYF. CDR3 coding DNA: TGCAGCACCATACAAGGACACGAGCAGTACTTC.

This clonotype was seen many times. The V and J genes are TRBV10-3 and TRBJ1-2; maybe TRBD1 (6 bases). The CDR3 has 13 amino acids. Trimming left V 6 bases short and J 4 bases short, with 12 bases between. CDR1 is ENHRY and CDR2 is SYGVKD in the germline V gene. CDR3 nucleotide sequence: TGTGCCATCAGACCAGGGGAAGCCTATGGCTACACCTTC. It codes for CAIRPGEAYGYTF.

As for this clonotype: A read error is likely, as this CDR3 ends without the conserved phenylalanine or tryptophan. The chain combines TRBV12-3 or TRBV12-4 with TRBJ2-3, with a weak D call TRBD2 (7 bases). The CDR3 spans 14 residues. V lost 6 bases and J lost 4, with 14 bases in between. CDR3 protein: CASSRTGGADTQYS. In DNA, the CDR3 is TGTGCCAGCAGCAGGACGGGGGGCGCAGATACGCAGTATTCT.

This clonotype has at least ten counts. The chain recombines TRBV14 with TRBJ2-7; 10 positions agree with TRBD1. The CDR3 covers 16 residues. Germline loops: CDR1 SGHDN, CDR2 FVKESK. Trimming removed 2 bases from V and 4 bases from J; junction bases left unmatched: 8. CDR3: CASSQSSGTGVYEQYF. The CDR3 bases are TGTGCCAGCAGCCAATCGTCCGGGACAGGGGTGTACGAGCAGTACTTC.

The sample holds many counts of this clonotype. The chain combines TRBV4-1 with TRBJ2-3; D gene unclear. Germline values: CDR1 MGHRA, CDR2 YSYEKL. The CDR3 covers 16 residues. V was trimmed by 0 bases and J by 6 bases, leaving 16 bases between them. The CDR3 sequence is CASSQDYARPRDTQYF. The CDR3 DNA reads TGCGCCAGCAGCCAAGATTACGCTCGGCCGCGGGATACGCAGTATTTT.

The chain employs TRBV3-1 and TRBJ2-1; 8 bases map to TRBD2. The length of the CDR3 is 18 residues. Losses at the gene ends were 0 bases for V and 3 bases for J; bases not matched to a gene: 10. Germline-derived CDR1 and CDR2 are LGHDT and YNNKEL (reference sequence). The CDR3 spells CASSQDTGLAGFYNEQFF. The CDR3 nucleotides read TGTGCCAGCAGCCAAGATACCGGGCTAGCGGGTTTCTACAATGAGCAGTTCTTC.